The 7 T cell receptor beta chains below all came from one sample that was sequenced in a study of T-cell memory formation after mild COVID-19 (dated by TCRdb to the early 2020s). The library came from 5' RACE. Instrument used: Illumina NovaSeq 6000. Through fastp at Q25 and MiXCR, TCRdb rebuilt clones from the public reads, retaining in-frame beta chains. Rows matching on CDR3 protein sequence are summarized as one entry with the most common DNA and genes. This sample is represented by a few hundred thousand distinct CDR3 sequences; approximately 15% of them were singletons. The ten largest make up around a fifth of the sample. Sequencing was performed on PBMCs or a T cell subset sorted from them (not recorded which). These receptors originate from a man aged 18 to 29 who had mild COVID-19 (a few samples of this study predate the infection). The sample titles of this study are shuffled in the database, so cell type and time point are left out; the donor was told from shared clones.

The J gene is TRBJ2-7, the V gene TRBV18; D tentatively fits TRBD1 or TRBD2 (6 bases each). Trimming left V 6 bases short and J 6 bases short, with 15 bases between. In germline, CDR1 is KGHSH, CDR2 LQKENI. The CDR3 has 13 residues. The CDR3 nucleotides are TGTGCCAGCTCGCCGGGGGACATGGGCGAGCAGTACGTC. It specifies CASSPGDMGEQYV.

The rearrangement uses TRBV4-3 and TRBJ2-5; no firm D call. This CDR3 is built from 15 residues. Trimming took 0 bases from V and 2 from J, leaving 10 bases between them. From germline, CDR1 is LGHNA and CDR2 YSLEER. Here the CDR3 reads CASSQDRVGQETQYF. The CDR3 coding sequence is TGCGCCAGCAGCCAAGATCGGGTAGGGCAAGAGACCCAGTACTTC.

As to this clonotype: A clone one base away is much larger, so this may be a read error. The rearrangement links TRBV7-9 to TRBJ2-3, with D unresolved. Germline CDR1 reads SEHNR; CDR2 reads FQNEAQ (reference sequence). This CDR3 region has 14 residues. The CDR3 loop reads CASSLKGSKDTQYF. CDR3 in DNA: TGTGCCAGCAGCTTAAAGGGTAGCAAAGATACGCAGTATTTT.

This sequence joins TRBV5-6 and TRBJ1-1; the D is unclear. Germline-derived CDR1 and CDR2 are SGHDT and YYEEEE. V was pared by 2 bases and J by 4 bases, with 9 bases between. The CDR3 contains 13 residues. The CDR3 is CASSFRRSTEAFF. DNA of the CDR3: TGTGCCAGCAGCTTCCGGCGGAGCACTGAAGCTTTCTTT.

The V and J genes are TRBV6-2 or TRBV6-3 and TRBJ1-2; D call uncertain. The CDR3 has 13 amino acids. V was clipped by 4 bases and J by 7 bases, with 13 bases between them. Germline-derived CDR1 and CDR2 are MNHEY and SVGEGT. This CDR3 reads CASSSLQSTGYTF. The CDR3, as DNA: TGTGCCAGCAGTTCCCTCCAATCAACTGGCTACACCTTC.

The chain carries TRBV6-2 or TRBV6-3 and TRBJ1-2; D call uncertain. V shed 0 bases and J shed 9 bases, with 5 bases lying between them. Germline-derived CDR1 and CDR2 are MNHEY and SVGEGT. The length of the CDR3 is 11 residues. The CDR3 loop is CASSYSGSYTF. The CDR3 DNA reads as TGTGCCAGCAGTTACTCGGGTAGCTACACCTTC.

This clonotype has just a few counts. The CDR3 spells CASSLEGLAGSRQFF. CDR3 DNA sequence: TGTGCCAGCAGCTTAGAGGGACTAGCGGGGTCCCGGCAGTTCTTC. This chain uses TRBV11-3 with TRBJ2-1; 13 bases match TRBD2. The CDR3 loop spans 15 amino acids. V lost 0 bases, J lost 12 bases, and 5 bases stayed unmatched. The germline gives CDR1 SGHNT, CDR2 YENEEA.